The present T cell receptor (beta chain) was sequenced within a study of T cells after yellow fever vaccination. Germline values: CDR1 SQVTM, CDR2 ANQGSEA. The CDR3 is 15 amino acids. V lost 1 base, J lost 2 bases, and 14 bases lay in between. On this clonotype: Its antigen remains unidentified.

General study results and limits: Some clonotypes, a small share, were shared between CD4 and CD8 compartments. Any FACS-sorted repertoire could hold abundant clonotypes that contaminate it from the bulk population. Peaking faster, on day 5 versus 15, the secondary response was nonetheless weaker.

A 5'RACE template-switching step, the method used to make TCR cDNA, added a universal primer site and UMIs. In TCRdb, the 5' RACE reads were re-called with MiXCR into one record per CDR3 protein. The sample consists of some 350,000 distinct CDR3 sequences, more than 8.5% of them appearing once. The sample consisted of PBMCs, taken on the day of the first yellow fever vaccination. The receptor was isolated from a man aged 18 to 35 who received the YFV17D yellow fever vaccine. The chain uses TRBV29-1 and TRBJ2-5; the D gene is possibly TRBD1 (5 bases). The CDR3 protein is CSVEGGRGSQETQYF. CDR3 coding DNA: TGCAGCGTTGAAGGGGGTAGGGGTAGTCAAGAGACCCAGTACTTC.